This T cell receptor (beta chain) was captured in a study of T-cell reconstitution after alpha-beta-depleted transplantation in children. Points from the study as a whole: The origin of alpha-beta T cells about two months after transplant was reportedly several hundred expanded graft clones. T-cell numbers and diversity one year post-transplant derived largely from freshly generated T cells.

Preparation of the TCRbeta library was carried out with unique molecular identifiers. MiXCR, applied by TCRdb to the PCR reads, yields one record per CDR3 protein. Of approximately 500,000 distinct CDR3 sequences listed, around 27% were seen once; the top ten hold approximately 39%. This CDR3 spans 15 amino acids. Unmatched junction bases numbered 9, after V lost 4 bases and J lost 2 bases. Germline V gene sequence: CDR1 SGHKS, CDR2 YYEKEE (reference sequence). This clonotype was observed a single time. What it recognizes is unknown. The rearrangement uses TRBV5-5 and TRBJ2-7, with 7 bases lining up with TRBD1. The sequences come from PBMCs, collected before TCRalphabeta/CD19-depleted stem cell transplant. This clonotype originated in a boy less than two years old with Wiskott-Aldrich syndrome, due to receive a stem cell transplant. CDR3 region: CASSVDRSRAYEQYF. The DNA for the CDR3 is TGTGCCAGCAGCGTGGACAGGTCGAGGGCCTACGAGCAGTACTTC.